These 4 T cell receptor beta chains share one sample of origin, sequenced in a study of monozygotic twins with cystic fibrosis. Clones were read by immunoSEQ multiplex PCR, and TCRdb kept only the in-frame ones, dropping some. The sample includes about 22,000 clones, 85% to 90% of them seen just once. The sample consisted of blood. Receptor source: a woman aged 25 to 39 with cystic fibrosis.

This chain uses TRBV15 with TRBJ2-1, with D unresolved. This CDR3 is built from 17 residues. Germline values: CDR1 LNHNV, CDR2 YYDKDF (reference sequence). The V end was cut by 2 bases, the J end by 0 bases, with 14 bases between. CDR3 nucleotides: TGTGCCACCAGCAGAACGCGGTCTCCTACCTCCTACAATGAGCAGTTCTTC. Translation: CATSRTRSPTSYNEQFF.

J is TRBJ2-3 and V is TRBV15; tentative D call: TRBD1 (6 bases). Germline CDR1 and CDR2: LNHNV and YYDKDF (reference sequence). Trimming removed 8 bases at V and 1 base at J, with 13 bases between. The length of the CDR3 is 14 residues. The CDR3 nucleotides are TGTGCCACCGCCAGGGGCGGTCGCACAGATACGCAGTATTTT. This gives the protein CATARGGRTDTQYF.

This sequence joins TRBV6-5 and TRBJ1-1, with TRBD1 matching over 12 bases. Germline values: CDR1 MNHEY, CDR2 SVGAGI. J gave up 5 bases and V 6 bases, and 7 bases lay outside the gene matches. CDR3 length: 15 residues. CDR3 sequence: CASRRSGQGATEAFF. The DNA of the CDR3 is TGTGCCAGCAGGCGTTCGGGACAGGGGGCTACTGAAGCTTTCTTT.

CDR3 loop: CASTPTVGGTQYF. The CDR3 DNA reads TGTGCCAGCACCCCTACGGTCGGAGGGACCCAGTACTTC. The rearrangement links TRBV6-5 to TRBJ2-5; TRBD2 might be the D (5 bases). The germline V gene has CDR1 MNHEY and CDR2 SVGAGI. Trimming removed 7 bases from V and 7 bases from J, with 16 bases in between. The CDR3 totals 13 residues.